Presented here are 23 T cell receptor beta chains from one specimen sequenced in a study of PD-L1 blockade in urothelial cancer. TCRdb's table, derived via immunoSEQ multiplex PCR, lists solely in-frame clones and lacks some. The sample records about 88,000 clones, roughly nine tenths being singletons. The source was PBMCs, collected around atezolizumab (anti-PD-L1) treatment. The receptors originated from a man aged 55-75 years with urothelial cancer.

V is TRBV7-2 and J is TRBJ2-1; no definite D call. V lost 5 bases and J lost 7, with 9 bases in between. Germline CDR1 and CDR2: SGHTA and FQGNSA. CDR3 length: 12 amino acids. CDR3 loop: CASSLMENEQFF. DNA for the CDR3: TGTGCCAGCAGCCTAATGGAGAATGAGCAGTTCTTC.

The chain couples TRBV5-4 to TRBJ2-3, with 12 nucleotides matching TRBD2. From germline, CDR1 is SGHNT and CDR2 YYREEE (reference sequence). This CDR3 comprises 13 residues. J was trimmed by 6 bases and V by 7 bases; bases with no gene match: 3. CDR3 loop: CASGLAGGDTQYF. The CDR3 coding sequence is TGTGCCAGCGGTCTAGCGGGGGGGGATACGCAGTATTTT. The whole variable domain, filled in from reference TRBV5-4 and TRBJ2-3, reads ETGVTQSPTHLIKTRGQQVTLRCSSQSGHNTVSWYQQALGQGPQFIFQYYREEENGRGNFPPRFSGLQFPNYSSELNVNALELDDSALYLCASGLAGGDTQYFGPGTRLTVL.

The J gene is TRBJ2-5, the V gene TRBV7-8; 7 nucleotides line up with TRBD2. V lost 5 bases to trimming and J lost 1 base; unmatched junction nucleotides: 4. Germline loops: CDR1 SGHVS, CDR2 FQNEAQ. The CDR3 has 14 amino acids. CDR3 sequence reads: CASSLGTTQETQYF. The CDR3 DNA reads as TGTGCCAGCAGCCTGGGGACTACCCAAGAGACCCAGTACTTC.

The chain recombines TRBV7-2 with TRBJ2-3, with D possibly being TRBD1 (6 bases). The CDR3 consists of 15 residues. CDR1 is SGHTA and CDR2 is FQGNSA in the germline V gene. Trimming took off 6 bases at V and 0 bases at J, with 13 bases between the two ends. Written as DNA, the CDR3 is TGTGCCAGCAGACCGACAGGACCTAGCACAGATACGCAGTATTTT. Translation: CASRPTGPSTDTQYF. Combining the CDR3 with reference TRBV7-2 and TRBJ2-3 gives the whole variable domain GAGVSQSPSNKVTEKGKDVELRCDPISGHTALYWYRQSLGQGLEFLIYFQGNSAPDKSGLPSDRFSAERTGGSVSTLTIQRTQQEDSAVYLCASRPTGPSTDTQYFGPGTRLTVL.

The chain recombines TRBV4-1 with TRBJ2-4; 8 bases fit TRBD1. V was pared by 7 bases and J by 6 bases, with 11 bases of the junction left unmatched. The germline V gene encodes CDR1 MGHRA and CDR2 YSYEKL. CDR3 length: 15 amino acids. The DNA of the CDR3 is TGCGCCAGCACCTCACCCGCTCAGGGGGCAAACATTCAGTACTTC. Encoded protein: CASTSPAQGANIQYF.

This chain joins TRBV5-4 and TRBJ2-5; tentative D call: TRBD2 (6 bases). The CDR3 covers 14 residues. CDR1 SGHNT and CDR2 YYREEE come from the germline V gene (reference sequence). Trimming pared 4 bases from V and 3 bases from J, leaving 13 bases between. CDR3 residues: CASSPGLSEETQYF. The DNA for the CDR3 is TGTGCCAGCAGCCCAGGACTATCTGAAGAGACCCAGTACTTC.

The table lists this clone with a few counts. This chain uses TRBV7-9 with TRBJ1-5; D not resolved. Germline loops: CDR1 SEHNR, CDR2 FQNEAQ (reference sequence). CDR3 length: 13 amino acids. V lost 1 base and J 4 bases, leaving 5 bases between the germline ends. The CDR3 protein is CASSLDGNQPQHF. In nucleotides, the CDR3 is TGTGCCAGCAGCTTAGACGGGAATCAGCCCCAGCATTTT.

The rearrangement links TRBV6-5 to TRBJ1-1, with a possible D match to TRBD1 (5 bases). The CDR3 spans 14 residues. V was shortened by 0 bases and J by 7 bases, with 12 bases between the two germline ends. Germline loops: CDR1 MNHEY, CDR2 SVGAGI. Here the CDR3 DNA reads TGTGCCAGCAGTTACTCTGGGGGGTCCAATGAAGCTTTCTTT. This codes for CASSYSGGSNEAFF.

V usage is TRBV6-5 and J usage is TRBJ1-4, with D possibly matching TRBD1 (5 bases). The CDR3 totals 14 residues. CDR1 MNHEY and CDR2 SVGAGI come from the germline V gene. Trimming removed 2 bases from V and 4 bases from J, with 8 bases in between. The CDR3 nucleotides read TGTGCCAGCAGTTACGTAGGGGTTAATGAAAAACTGTTTTTT. This translates into CASSYVGVNEKLFF.

The chain couples TRBV4-2 to TRBJ2-2, with 8 bases aligning to TRBD2. The CDR3 sequence is 16 residues long. Germline CDR1 LGHNA, CDR2 YNFKEQ. Losses at the gene ends were 3 bases for V and 1 base for J; bases not matched to a gene: 4. The CDR3 is CASSHATSGNTGELFF. CDR3 DNA: TGTGCCAGCAGCCACGCTACTAGCGGGAACACCGGGGAGCTGTTTTTT.

The gene calls are TRBV5-1 and TRBJ2-7; D possibly corresponds to TRBD2 (6 bases). Germline V gene data show CDR1 as SGHRS and CDR2 as YFSETQ. V dropped 1 base and J dropped 2 bases, with 10 bases sitting between them. This CDR3 contains 14 residues. The CDR3 bases are TGCGCCAGCAGCTTGACTAGCTATACCTACGAGCAGTACTTC. It is translated as CASSLTSYTYEQYF.

The CDR3 reads CSVGDRNQPQHF. CDR3 bases: TGCAGCGTAGGGGACAGGAATCAGCCCCAGCATTTT. The gene calls are TRBV29-1 and TRBJ1-5, with TRBD1 matching over 8 bases. This CDR3 is 12 amino acids long. V shed 6 bases, J shed 4 bases, and the junction held 2 bases outside the gene matches. Germline loops: CDR1 SQVTM, CDR2 ANQGSEA.

A word on this clone: Mismatch with germline at one junction end may stem from a read error. The chain employs TRBV7-7 and TRBJ2-4, with D maybe TRBD1 (5 bases). This CDR3 is 13 amino acids long. Germline assignment: CDR1 SSHAT and CDR2 FNYEAQ (reference sequence). The CDR3 loop reads CASSLDRMSIQYF. In DNA, the CDR3 is TGTGCTAGCAGCTTAGACAGAATGTCCATTCAGTACTTC.

V usage is TRBV29-1 and J usage is TRBJ2-5, with 13 bases fitting TRBD2. There are 15 residues in the CDR3. Germline CDR1 and CDR2: SQVTM and ANQGSEA. The V gene end was trimmed by 7 bases and the J gene end by 4 bases; junction bases not matched to a gene: 9. CDR3 protein: CSARTSGRLRETQYF. For the CDR3, the DNA is TGCAGCGCGCGGACTAGCGGGAGACTCCGAGAGACCCAGTACTTC. Full variable domain (outside the CDR3, taken from reference TRBV29-1 and TRBJ2-5): SAVISQKPSRDICQRGTSLTIQCQVDSQVTMMFWYRQQPGQSLTLIATANQGSEATYESGFVIDKFPISRPNLTFSTLTVSNMSPEDSSIYLCSARTSGRLRETQYFGPGTRLLVL.

The gene calls are TRBV28 and TRBJ2-4; 8 nucleotides match TRBD2. The CDR3 loop spans 16 amino acids. The germline V gene has CDR1 MDHEN and CDR2 SYDVKM. V gave up 3 bases and J gave up 8 bases; unmatched junction bases: 12. CDR3 in DNA: TGTGCCAGCAGTTTTAGCGGGGCCGCCCTACTCGACATTCAGTACTTC. Protein sequence: CASSFSGAALLDIQYF.

The chain combines TRBV5-1 with TRBJ1-4; 9 positions match TRBD1. Germline assignment: CDR1 SGHRS and CDR2 YFSETQ. Unmatched junction bases numbered 2, after V lost 3 bases and J lost 2 bases. This CDR3 spans 15 amino acids. DNA for the CDR3: TGCGCCAGCAGCTGGGGGACAGGGACTAATGAAAAACTGTTTTTT. It is translated as CASSWGTGTNEKLFF.

This chain uses TRBV2 with TRBJ1-5; TRBD1 is a possible D gene (5 bases). Germline lookup yields CDR1 SNHLY and CDR2 FYNNEI. V lost 8 bases to trimming and J lost 0 bases, with 8 bases between them. This CDR3 comprises 13 residues. The CDR3 DNA reads as TGTGCCAGCCACAGGTATAGCAATCAGCCCCAGCATTTT. Protein: CASHRYSNQPQHF.

V and J are TRBV29-1 and TRBJ2-3; 11 nucleotides align to TRBD2. CDR3 size: 14 residues. The V gene's germline CDR1 is SQVTM and CDR2 ANQGSEA. V was pared by 3 bases and J by 4 bases, with 3 bases of the junction left unmatched. CDR3 protein: CSVDASGGSDTQYF. In DNA form, the CDR3 reads TGCAGCGTTGATGCTAGCGGGGGGTCAGATACGCAGTATTTT.

J is TRBJ1-2 and V is TRBV5-4; 8 bases fit TRBD1. The J segment lost 8 bases and the V segment lost 4 bases, leaving 7 bases of the junction unmatched. This CDR3 is built from 13 residues. CDR1 is SGHNT and CDR2 is YYREEE in the germline V gene (reference sequence). The chain's CDR3 is CASSIGQGQGYTF. In DNA form, the CDR3 reads TGTGCCAGCAGCATAGGACAGGGTCAAGGCTACACCTTC.

J is TRBJ1-5 and V is TRBV7-2; no reliable D call. The length of the CDR3 is 13 residues. The ends were cut back, 0 bases at V and 5 bases at J, with 5 bases in the middle. CDR1 and CDR2 from the germline V gene are SGHTA and FQGNSA. CDR3 residues: CASSLARDQPQHF. The CDR3 DNA sequence: TGTGCCAGCAGCTTAGCGCGAGATCAGCCCCAGCATTTT.

V is TRBV9 and J is TRBJ2-5, with D possibly TRBD1 on 5 matching bases. Per the germline V gene, CDR1 is SGDLS and CDR2 is YYNGEE. V dropped 4 bases and J dropped 5 bases, with 18 bases sitting between them. The CDR3 has 15 residues. In DNA, the CDR3 is TGTGCCAGCAGCCCTGGAAAGGGGTTTTCGGAGACCCAGTACTTC. Its translation is CASSPGKGFSETQYF.

With regard to this clone: Other DNA sequences within the sample encode an identical CDR3. The chain is built from TRBV19 and TRBJ2-1; maybe TRBD2 (5 bases). CDR1 LNHDA and CDR2 SQIVND come from the germline V gene (reference sequence). V lost 2 bases and J lost 3, with 11 bases in between. The CDR3 is 15 amino acids. CDR3 DNA sequence: TGTGCCAGTAGTATATCCCTAGCAGTCTACAATGAGCAGTTCTTC. It yields the protein CASSISLAVYNEQFF.

This clone was seen once. This rearrangement joins TRBV21-1 to TRBJ1-2. TRBV21-1 is tagged as a pseudogene. The CDR3 has 16 amino acids. CDR3 protein: CASSKILRGTTYGYTF. As DNA, the CDR3 is TGTGCCAGCAGCAAAATCCTTCGCGGCACCACCTATGGCTACACCTTC.